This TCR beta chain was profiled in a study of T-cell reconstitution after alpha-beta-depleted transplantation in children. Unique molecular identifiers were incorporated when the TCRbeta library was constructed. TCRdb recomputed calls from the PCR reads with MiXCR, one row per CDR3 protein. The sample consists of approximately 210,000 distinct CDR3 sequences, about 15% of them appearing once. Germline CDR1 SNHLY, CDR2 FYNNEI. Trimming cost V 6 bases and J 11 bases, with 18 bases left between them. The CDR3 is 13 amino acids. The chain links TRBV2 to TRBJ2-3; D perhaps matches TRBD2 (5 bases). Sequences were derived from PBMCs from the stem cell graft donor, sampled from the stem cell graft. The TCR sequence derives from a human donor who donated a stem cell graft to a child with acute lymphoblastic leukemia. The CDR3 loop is CASRASLMRKQYF. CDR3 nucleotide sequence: TGTGCCAGCAGGGCTAGCTTAATGAGAAAGCAGTATTTT.